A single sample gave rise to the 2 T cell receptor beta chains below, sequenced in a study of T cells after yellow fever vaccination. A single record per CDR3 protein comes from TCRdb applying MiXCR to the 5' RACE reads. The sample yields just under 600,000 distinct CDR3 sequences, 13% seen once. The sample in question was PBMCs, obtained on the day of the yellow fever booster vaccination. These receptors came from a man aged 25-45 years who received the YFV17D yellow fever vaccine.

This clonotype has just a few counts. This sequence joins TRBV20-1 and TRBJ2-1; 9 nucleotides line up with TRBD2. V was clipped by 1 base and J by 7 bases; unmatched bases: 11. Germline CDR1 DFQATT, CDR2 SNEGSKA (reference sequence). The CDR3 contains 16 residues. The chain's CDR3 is CSARGLGGRASNEQFF. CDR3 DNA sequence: TGCAGTGCTAGAGGGCTCGGCGGGAGGGCTTCAAATGAGCAGTTCTTC.

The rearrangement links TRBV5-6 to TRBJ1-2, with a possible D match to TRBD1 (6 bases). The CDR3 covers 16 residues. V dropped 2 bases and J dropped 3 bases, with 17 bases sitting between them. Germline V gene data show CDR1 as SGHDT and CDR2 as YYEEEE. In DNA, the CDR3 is TGTGCCAGCAGCTTTTTCTGGGGGCGGATCGACTATGGCTACACCTTC. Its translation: CASSFFWGRIDYGYTF.